This entry concerns a single TCR beta chain. Germline V gene data show CDR1 as SGHNT and CDR2 as YYREEE (reference sequence). V was pared by 5 bases and J by 1 base, with 9 bases between. This CDR3 comprises 13 residues. The data stem from a study of blood T cell repertoires in COVID-19. Study context: Whether acute or convalescent, the COVID-19 samples came from the United States, Italy and Spain. Sample material is recorded as cDNA or gDNA derived from T cells, B-cell-depleted T cells, or PBMCs.

Methods used by the authors: The authors estimated nucleated cell counts from reference gene primer amplification. TCRdb's table, derived via immunoSEQ multiplex PCR, lists solely in-frame clones and lacks some. V, J and clone size are those of that table, while D and trimming were read from the DNA. Of about 140,000 clones in the sample, about 82% are singletons; the top ten hold around 2.9%. This TCR came from a man aged 50-59 years with acute or convalescent COVID-19. J is TRBJ1-1 and V is TRBV5-4; no clear D gene. Sequences were obtained from peripheral blood. The CDR3 region is CASSRGRNTEAFF. CDR3 in DNA: TGTGCCAGCAGTCGAGGGAGGAACACTGAAGCTTTCTTT.